Below are 14 T cell receptor beta chains sequenced from a single sample in a study of T cell responses to AZD1222 COVID-19 vaccine. The protocol was immunoSEQ multiplex PCR, while the TCRdb copy is restricted to in-frame clones and leaves out a portion. The table records 120,000 or so clones, approximately 90% of them present only once. Sample: peripheral blood, taken 28 days after the second AZD1222 dose. These receptors were taken from an adult who received the AZD1222 COVID-19 vaccine.

The chain employs TRBV13 and TRBJ1-6, with D perhaps TRBD1 (6 bases). Germline V lookup: CDR1 PRHDT, CDR2 FYEKMQ (reference sequence). The CDR3 runs to 15 residues. Trimming cost V 1 base and J 6 bases, with 10 bases left between them. In DNA, the CDR3 is TGTGCCAGCAGCTTAGATAGGACAGTTAATTCACCCCTCCACTTT. It codes for CASSLDRTVNSPLHF.

The chain uses TRBV11-3 and TRBJ2-2; D possibly corresponds to TRBD1 (5 bases). The CDR3 length is 14 residues. Trimming cost V 7 bases and J 4 bases, with 13 bases left between them. Per the germline V gene, CDR1 is SGHNT and CDR2 is YENEEA. The CDR3 sequence is CASNSQGSTGELFF. CDR3 nucleotides: TGTGCCAGCAACAGCCAGGGAAGCACCGGGGAGCTGTTTTTT.

The rearrangement links TRBV5-5 to TRBJ2-4, with 9 bases aligning to TRBD1. The CDR3 has 15 amino acids. The germline gives CDR1 SGHKS, CDR2 YYEKEE (reference sequence). The junction had 8 bases not matched to a gene; V was cut back by 4 bases and J by 6 bases. The CDR3 reads CASSPVRGQGNIQYF. CDR3 DNA: TGTGCCAGCAGCCCGGTACGGGGACAGGGAAACATTCAGTACTTC.

Only a few counts were recorded for this clone. The V gene is TRBV19, the J gene TRBJ2-1, with TRBD2 matching 8 bases. With V trimmed by 10 bases and J by 7 bases, 12 bases remained unmatched. The CDR3 length is 14 residues. The germline V gene has CDR1 LNHDA and CDR2 SQIVND (reference sequence). This CDR3 is CATSSSGGYNEQFF. CDR3 nucleotide sequence: TGTGCCACCTCTTCGAGCGGGGGTTATAATGAGCAGTTCTTC.

This chain uses TRBV11-2 with TRBJ1-2, with D possibly being TRBD1 (6 bases). This CDR3 is built from 14 residues. Deletions cut 3 bases from V and 2 bases from J, with 10 bases between. CDR1 and CDR2 from the germline V gene are SGHAT and FQNNGV. CDR3 protein: CASSFPGENYGYTF. DNA of the CDR3: TGTGCCAGCAGCTTCCCAGGGGAGAACTATGGCTACACCTTC.

The chain recombines TRBV19 with TRBJ2-7; D is undetermined. The V gene's germline CDR1 is LNHDA and CDR2 SQIVND (reference sequence). CDR3 length: 14 amino acids. The V end lost 7 bases, the J end lost 1 base, and 14 bases lay between the germline ends. This CDR3 reads CASMLREGSYEQYF. DNA of the CDR3: TGTGCCAGTATGTTAAGGGAAGGGTCCTACGAGCAGTACTTC.

This chain links TRBV15 with TRBJ1-3; D is perhaps TRBD1 (6 bases). The CDR3 covers 14 residues. Germline assignment: CDR1 LNHNV and CDR2 YYDKDF (reference sequence). Between the trimmed V and J ends, which lost 9 bases and 2 bases, there was a span of 14 bases. The CDR3: CATGNRDAGNTIYF. CDR3 DNA: TGTGCCACGGGAAACAGGGACGCTGGAAACACCATATATTTT.

The gene calls are TRBV2 and TRBJ1-2; unclear D gene. CDR3 length: 11 residues. Germline loops: CDR1 SNHLY, CDR2 FYNNEI. V lost 8 bases and J 7 bases, leaving 11 bases between the germline ends. CDR3: CASRVGVGYTF. The CDR3 coding sequence is TGTGCCAGCCGCGTTGGGGTTGGCTACACCTTC.

This clone was observed a single time. The chain links TRBV11-3 to TRBJ1-1; D is perhaps TRBD1 (5 bases). Trimming stripped 2 bases from V and 2 bases from J, with 12 bases between. This CDR3 contains 15 residues. The V gene's germline CDR1 is SGHNT and CDR2 YENEEA. The CDR3 bases are TGTGCCAGCAGCTTAATCGGGGGGATTAACACTGAAGCTTTCTTT. As protein: CASSLIGGINTEAFF.

The chain carries TRBV24-1 and TRBJ1-2; D is undetermined. CDR3 length: 13 amino acids. Between the trimmed V and J ends, which lost 2 bases and 7 bases, there was a span of 10 bases. Germline V gives CDR1 KGHDR, CDR2 SFDVKD. The CDR3 here is CATSDSTTPGYTF. In DNA form, the CDR3 reads TGTGCCACCAGTGATTCCACCACCCCTGGCTACACCTTC.

The V and J genes are TRBV5-1 and TRBJ2-2; D gene unclear. The CDR3 runs to 13 residues. The germline V gene encodes CDR1 SGHRS and CDR2 YFSETQ. Trimming took 3 bases from V and 5 from J, leaving 8 bases between them. The CDR3 protein is CASSSGLTGELFF. CDR3 in DNA: TGCGCCAGCAGCTCCGGCCTTACCGGGGAGCTGTTTTTT. Complete variable domain (other parts from reference TRBV5-1 and TRBJ2-2): KAGVTQTPRYLIKTRGQQVTLSCSPISGHRSVSWYQQTPGQGLQFLFEYFSETQRNKGNFPGRFSGRQFSNSRSEMNVSTLELGDSALYLCASSSGLTGELFFGEGSRLTVL.

The gene calls are TRBV6-1 and TRBJ1-4; D remains ambiguous. Germline V CDR1 and CDR2: MNHNS, SASEGT. Trimming took 3 bases from V and 2 from J, leaving 10 bases between them. This CDR3 spans 15 amino acids. CDR3 coding DNA: TGTGCCAGCAGTGAGACCATAGGGACTAATGAAAAACTGTTTTTT. Protein sequence: CASSETIGTNEKLFF.

This clone showed up just a few times. This chain uses TRBV30 with TRBJ1-1; D is unresolved. The CDR3 loop spans 15 amino acids. Trimming pared 3 bases from V and 4 bases from J, leaving 18 bases between. In germline, CDR1 is GTSNPN, CDR2 SVGIG (reference sequence). As DNA, the CDR3 is TGTGCCTGGAGGACGTACGGGAAACTGCCCACTGAAGCTTTCTTT. This encodes CAWRTYGKLPTEAFF.

This clone has only one observation. This rearrangement joins TRBV9 to TRBJ1-6; D unclear. The CDR3 is made up of 15 amino acids. Germline values: CDR1 SGDLS, CDR2 YYNGEE. Trimming took off 1 base at V and 15 bases at J, with 20 bases between the two ends. In DNA form, the CDR3 reads TGTGCCAGCAGCGTAAAAGCCACCTTAGGGTCAGGCCTCCACTTT. Amino acids: CASSVKATLGSGLHF. Full variable domain (outside the CDR3, taken from reference TRBV9 and TRBJ1-6): DSGVTQTPKHLITATGQRVTLRCSPRSGDLSVYWYQQSLDQGLQFLIQYYNGEERAKGNILERFSAQQFPDLHSELNLSSLELGDSALYFCASSVKATLGSGLHFGNGTRLTVT.